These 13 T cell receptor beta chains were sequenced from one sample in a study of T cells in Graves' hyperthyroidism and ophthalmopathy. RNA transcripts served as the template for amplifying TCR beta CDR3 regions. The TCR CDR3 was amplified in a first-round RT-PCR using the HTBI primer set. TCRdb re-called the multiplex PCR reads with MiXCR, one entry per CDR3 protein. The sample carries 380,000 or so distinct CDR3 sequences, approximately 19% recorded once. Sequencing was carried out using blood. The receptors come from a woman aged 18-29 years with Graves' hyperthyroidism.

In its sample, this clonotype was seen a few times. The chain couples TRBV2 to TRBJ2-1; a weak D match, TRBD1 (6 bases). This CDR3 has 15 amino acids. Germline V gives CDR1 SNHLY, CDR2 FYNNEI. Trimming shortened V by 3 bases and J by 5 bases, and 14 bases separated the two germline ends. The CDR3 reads CASSEPMGAHNEQFF. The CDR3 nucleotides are TGTGCCAGCAGTGAGCCTATGGGGGCCCACAATGAGCAGTTCTTC.

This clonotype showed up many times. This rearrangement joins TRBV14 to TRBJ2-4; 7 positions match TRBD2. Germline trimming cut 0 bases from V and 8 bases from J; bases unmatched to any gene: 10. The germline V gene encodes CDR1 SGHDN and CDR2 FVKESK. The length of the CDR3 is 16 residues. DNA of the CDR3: TGTGCCAGCAGCCAAGATGGGAGGGGACTGGTTGACATTCAGTACTTC. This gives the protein CASSQDGRGLVDIQYF.

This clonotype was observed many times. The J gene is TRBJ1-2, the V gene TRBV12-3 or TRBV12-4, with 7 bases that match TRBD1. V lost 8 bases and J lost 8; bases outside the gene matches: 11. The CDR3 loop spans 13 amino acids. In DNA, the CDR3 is TGTGCCAGCCTCTCGACAGGGAGGTACGGCTACACCTTC. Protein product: CASLSTGRYGYTF.

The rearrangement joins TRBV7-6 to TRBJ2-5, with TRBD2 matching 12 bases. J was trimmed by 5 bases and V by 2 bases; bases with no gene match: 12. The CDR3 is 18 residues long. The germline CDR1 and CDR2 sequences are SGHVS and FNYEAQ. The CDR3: CASSLNTASGGAGETQYF. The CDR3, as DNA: TGTGCCAGCAGCTTAAATACGGCTAGCGGGGGGGCCGGGGAGACCCAGTACTTC.

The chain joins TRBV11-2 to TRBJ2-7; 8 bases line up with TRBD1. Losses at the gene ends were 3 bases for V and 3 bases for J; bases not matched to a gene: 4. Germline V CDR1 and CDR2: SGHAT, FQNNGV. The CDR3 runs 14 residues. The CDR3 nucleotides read TGTGCCAGCAGCTTCCCGACAGGGGTCTACGAGCAGTACTTC. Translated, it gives CASSFPTGVYEQYF.

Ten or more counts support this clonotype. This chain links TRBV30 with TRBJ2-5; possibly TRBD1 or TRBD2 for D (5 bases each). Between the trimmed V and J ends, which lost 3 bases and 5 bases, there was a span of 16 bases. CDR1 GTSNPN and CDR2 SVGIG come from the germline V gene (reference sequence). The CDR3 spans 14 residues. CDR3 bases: TGTGCCTGGAGCGCCCGGGACCGGCGGGAGACCCAGTACTTC. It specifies CAWSARDRRETQYF. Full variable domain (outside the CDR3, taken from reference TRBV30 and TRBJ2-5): SQTIHQWPATLVQPVGSPLSLECTVEGTSNPNLYWYRQAAGRGLQLLFYSVGIGQISSEVPQNLSASRPQDRQFILSSKKLLLSDSGFYLCAWSARDRRETQYFGPGTRLLVL.

Here the CDR3 reads CASSLSDGTLDGYTF. DNA for the CDR3: TGTGCCAGCAGCCTATCTGATGGGACATTGGATGGCTACACCTTC. The gene calls are TRBV7-2 and TRBJ1-2; maybe TRBD1 (6 bases). This CDR3 contains 15 residues. Trimming removed 5 bases from V and 6 bases from J, with 19 bases in between. The V gene's germline CDR1 is SGHTA and CDR2 FQGNSA.

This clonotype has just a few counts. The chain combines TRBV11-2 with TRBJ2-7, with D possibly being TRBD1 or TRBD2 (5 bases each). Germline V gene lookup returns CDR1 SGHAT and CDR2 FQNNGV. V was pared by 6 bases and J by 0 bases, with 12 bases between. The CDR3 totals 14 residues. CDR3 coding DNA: TGTGCCAGCAGGTCCCGGGACCACTCCTACGAGCAGTACTTC. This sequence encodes CASRSRDHSYEQYF.

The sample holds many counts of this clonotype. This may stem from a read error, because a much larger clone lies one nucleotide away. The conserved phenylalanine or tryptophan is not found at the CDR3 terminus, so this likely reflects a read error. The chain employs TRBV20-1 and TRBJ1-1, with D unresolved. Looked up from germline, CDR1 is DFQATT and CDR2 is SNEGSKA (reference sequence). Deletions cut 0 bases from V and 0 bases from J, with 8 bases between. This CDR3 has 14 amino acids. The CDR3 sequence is CSAREEAMNTEAFI. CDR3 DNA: TGCAGTGCTAGAGAGGAGGCGATGAACACTGAAGCTTTCATT.

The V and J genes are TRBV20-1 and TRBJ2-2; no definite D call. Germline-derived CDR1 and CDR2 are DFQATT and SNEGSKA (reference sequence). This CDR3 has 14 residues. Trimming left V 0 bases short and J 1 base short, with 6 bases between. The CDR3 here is CSARDSQNTGELFF. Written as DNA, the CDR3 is TGCAGTGCTAGAGATTCACAGAACACCGGGGAGCTGTTTTTT.

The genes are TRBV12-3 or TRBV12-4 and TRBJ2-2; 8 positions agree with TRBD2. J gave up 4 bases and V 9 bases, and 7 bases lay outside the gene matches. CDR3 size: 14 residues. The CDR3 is CASQAGAATGELFF. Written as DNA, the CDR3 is TGTGCCAGTCAAGCGGGGGCGGCCACCGGGGAGCTGTTTTTT.

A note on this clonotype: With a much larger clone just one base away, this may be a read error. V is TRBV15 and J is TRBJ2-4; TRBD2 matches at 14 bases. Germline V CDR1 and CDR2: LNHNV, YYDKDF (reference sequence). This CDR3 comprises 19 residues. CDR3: CATSLGLAGELLAKNIKYF. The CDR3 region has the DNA TGTGCCACCAGCTTGGGACTAGCGGGGGAATTGCTAGCCAAAAACATTAAGTACTTC.

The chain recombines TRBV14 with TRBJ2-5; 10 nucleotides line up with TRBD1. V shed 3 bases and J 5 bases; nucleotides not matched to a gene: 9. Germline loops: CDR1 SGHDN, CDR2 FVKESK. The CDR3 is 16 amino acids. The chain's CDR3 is CASSQVGQGGRETQYF. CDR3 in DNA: TGTGCCAGCAGCCAGGTCGGACAGGGGGGACGGGAGACCCAGTACTTC. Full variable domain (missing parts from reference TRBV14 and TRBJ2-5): EAGVTQFPSHSVIEKGQTVTLRCDPISGHDNLYWYRRVMGKEIKFLLHFVKESKQDESGMPNNRFLAERTGGTYSTLKVQPAELEDSGVYFCASSQVGQGGRETQYFGPGTRLLVL.